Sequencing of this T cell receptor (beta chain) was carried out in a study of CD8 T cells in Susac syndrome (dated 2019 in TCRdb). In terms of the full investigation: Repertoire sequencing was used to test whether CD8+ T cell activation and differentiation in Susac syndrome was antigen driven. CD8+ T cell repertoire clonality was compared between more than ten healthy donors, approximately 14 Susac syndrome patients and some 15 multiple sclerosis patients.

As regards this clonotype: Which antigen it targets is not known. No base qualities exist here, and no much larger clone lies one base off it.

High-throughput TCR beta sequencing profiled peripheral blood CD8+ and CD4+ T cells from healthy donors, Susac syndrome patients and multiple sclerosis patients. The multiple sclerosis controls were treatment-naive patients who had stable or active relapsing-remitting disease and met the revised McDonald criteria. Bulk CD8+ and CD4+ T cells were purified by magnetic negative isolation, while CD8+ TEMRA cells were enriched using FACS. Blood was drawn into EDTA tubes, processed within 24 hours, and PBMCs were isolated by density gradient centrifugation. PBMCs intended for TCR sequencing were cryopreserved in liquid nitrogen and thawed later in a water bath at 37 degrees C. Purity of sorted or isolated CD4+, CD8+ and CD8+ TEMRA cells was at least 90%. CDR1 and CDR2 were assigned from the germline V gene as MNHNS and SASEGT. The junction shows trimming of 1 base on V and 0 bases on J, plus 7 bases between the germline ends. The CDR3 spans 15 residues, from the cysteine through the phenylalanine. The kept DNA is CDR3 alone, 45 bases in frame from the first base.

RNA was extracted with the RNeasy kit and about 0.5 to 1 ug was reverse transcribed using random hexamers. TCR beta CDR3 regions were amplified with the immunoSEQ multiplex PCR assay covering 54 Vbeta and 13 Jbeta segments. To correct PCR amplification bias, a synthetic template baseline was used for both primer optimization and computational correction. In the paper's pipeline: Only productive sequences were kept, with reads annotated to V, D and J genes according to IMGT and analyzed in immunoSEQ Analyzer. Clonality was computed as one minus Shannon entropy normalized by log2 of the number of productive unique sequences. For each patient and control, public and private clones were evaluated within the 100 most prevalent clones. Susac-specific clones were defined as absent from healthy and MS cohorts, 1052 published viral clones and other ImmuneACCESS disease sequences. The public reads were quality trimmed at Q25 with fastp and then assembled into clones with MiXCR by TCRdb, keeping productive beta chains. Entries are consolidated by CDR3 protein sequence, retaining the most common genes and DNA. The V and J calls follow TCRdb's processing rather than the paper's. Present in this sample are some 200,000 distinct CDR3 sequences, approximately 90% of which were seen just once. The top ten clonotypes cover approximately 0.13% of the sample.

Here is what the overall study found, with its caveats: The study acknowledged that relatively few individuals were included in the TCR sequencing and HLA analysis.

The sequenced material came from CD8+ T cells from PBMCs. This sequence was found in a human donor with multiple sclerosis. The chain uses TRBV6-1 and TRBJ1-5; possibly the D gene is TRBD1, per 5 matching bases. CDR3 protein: CASSEGGDSNQPQHF. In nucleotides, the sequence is TGTGCCAGCAGTGAAGGAGGGGATAGCAATCAGCCCCAGCATTTT.